This TCR beta chain was sequenced during a study of monozygotic twins with inflammatory bowel disease (dated by TCRdb to between 2018 and 2020). Regarding the research as a whole: A total of about 28 monozygotic twin pairs were included in the full study, comprising nine German pairs (four IBD-concordant, five IBD-discordant) and 19 IBD-discordant Danish pairs. The search for disease-associated traits relied mainly on comparing IBD patients with their genetically identical healthy co-twins within discordant pairs. Each individual had, on average, about 151 000 unique TCRalpha sequences and 181 000 unique TCRbeta sequences available for analysis.

Overall study outcomes, separate from this receptor: Compared with healthy twins, IBD patients had fewer clonotypes in common with other individuals, a difference most pronounced in patients showing signs of disease activity. Background noise and inter-individual variability may have been introduced into the repertoires by the differing immunosuppressive treatments among patients. IBD patients had lower TCRbeta repertoire diversity, measured by the inverse Simpson index, than their healthy co-twins. The results gave no support for a single strong signal or clonotype linked to IBD. No difference in repertoire similarity was observed between concordant and discordant twins, possibly owing to limited statistical power. The analysis was unable to tell apart different T cell subtypes.

Remarks on this clonotype: Its antigen target is currently unknown.

The germline V gene (reference sequence) supplies CDR1 DFQATT and CDR2 SNEGSKA. Inclusive of the bounding cysteine and phenylalanine, the CDR3 is 20 residues long. DNA is not on record. From each donor, a 2.5 ml peripheral blood sample was drawn into PAXgene tubes and stored at -80 degrees C. Without any T cell sorting, total RNA was extracted from whole blood using the PAXgene blood miRNA kit on an automated QIAcube. Peripheral blood from monozygotic twin pairs who were concordant or discordant for inflammatory bowel disease underwent deep TCRalpha and TCRbeta repertoire profiling using unique molecular barcoding. For every twin pair, smoking habits were documented, and each individual was categorised as a current, former or never smoker. Libraries were made using 5' RACE. Each TCR library was prepared from 3,000 to 4,000 ng of total RNA. cDNA was synthesized with SMARTScribe reverse transcriptase in eight separate reactions per sample. During cDNA synthesis, template switching introduced unique molecular identifiers that contained a 6-nucleotide sample barcode. TCRalpha and TCRbeta cDNA was amplified in two nested PCRs of approximately 16 and 10 cycles, and bead purification was carried out after each PCR. Before amplification, the cDNA was treated with uracil DNA-glycosylase and purified using the QIAquick PCR purification kit. The second PCR added Illumina TruSeq-compatible adapters along with sample-specific barcodes. Library quality and concentration were assessed using TapeStation and Qubit, and about 4.7 ng of each library was pooled. Pooled libraries were sequenced on an Illumina HiSeq2500 single-index Rapid Run with 2 x 100 bp reads and custom sequencing primers. Per the original workflow: UMI-based consensus assembly with MiGEC version 1.2.6 was used to correct PCR and sequencing errors. MiXCR version 2.1.1 was used to carry out V(D)J alignment, clonotype assembly and CDR3 extraction. To normalise gene usage, clonotype sharing and MAIT/NKT TCR abundance, the top 1000, 10 000 and 20 000 clonotypes in each sample were analysed. After downsampling to 27 000 UMIs, diversity was calculated as the inverse Simpson index using the vegan R package. Paired Mann-Whitney U tests on discordant twin pairs were used, with Benjamini-Hochberg multiple-testing correction. TCRdb reprocessed the reads and assigns one entry to each CDR3 protein sequence, leaving out DNA. What appears here as the V and J calls and clone size reflects TCRdb's work, not the paper's. This sample's table carries a few hundred thousand distinct CDR3 sequences. The top ten clonotypes cover 2% to 3% of the sample.

The chain is encoded by TRBV20-1 joined to TRBJ2-1; TCRdb's D call of TRBD2 is untestable without DNA. The sequence derives from a human donor with ulcerative colitis or Crohn's disease, or a healthy co-twin of an affected twin (not recorded which). The source material was blood. The CDR3 region has the sequence CSARGRAGTSGGVVPYEQFF.